This TCR beta chain emerged from a study of cytomegalovirus exposure and HLA in healthy donors. Use of 60 Vbeta and 13 Jbeta primers characterized the PCR. Measured with immunoSEQ multiplex PCR; TCRdb has only the in-frame clones, and not every one. The data hold about 98,000 clones, with about 83% observed a single time. Germline V gives CDR1 SGHTA, CDR2 FQGTGA. With 5 bases clipped from V and 7 bases from J, the junction kept 12 bases outside the gene matches. The CDR3 consists of 16 residues. The sample was PBMCs. This receptor was taken from a female donor in good health and CMV-seropositive. The V gene is TRBV7-3, the J gene TRBJ2-1; TRBD2 matches at 9 bases. CDR3 sequence reads: CASSPTLAGTGNEQFF. CDR3 DNA sequence: TGTGCCAGCAGCCCCACTCTAGCGGGAACGGGGAATGAGCAGTTCTTC.